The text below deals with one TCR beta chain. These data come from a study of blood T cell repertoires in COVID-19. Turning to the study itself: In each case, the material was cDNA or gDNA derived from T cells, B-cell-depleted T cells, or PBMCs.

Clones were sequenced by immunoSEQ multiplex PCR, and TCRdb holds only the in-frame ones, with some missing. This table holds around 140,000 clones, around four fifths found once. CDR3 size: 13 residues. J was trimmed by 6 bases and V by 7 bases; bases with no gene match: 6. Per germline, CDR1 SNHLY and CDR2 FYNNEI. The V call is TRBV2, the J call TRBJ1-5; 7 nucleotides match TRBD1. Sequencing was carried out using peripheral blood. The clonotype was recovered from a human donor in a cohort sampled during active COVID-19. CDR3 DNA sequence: TGTGCCAGCAACAGGGGTATCGGTCAGCCCCAGCATTTT. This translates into CASNRGIGQPQHF.